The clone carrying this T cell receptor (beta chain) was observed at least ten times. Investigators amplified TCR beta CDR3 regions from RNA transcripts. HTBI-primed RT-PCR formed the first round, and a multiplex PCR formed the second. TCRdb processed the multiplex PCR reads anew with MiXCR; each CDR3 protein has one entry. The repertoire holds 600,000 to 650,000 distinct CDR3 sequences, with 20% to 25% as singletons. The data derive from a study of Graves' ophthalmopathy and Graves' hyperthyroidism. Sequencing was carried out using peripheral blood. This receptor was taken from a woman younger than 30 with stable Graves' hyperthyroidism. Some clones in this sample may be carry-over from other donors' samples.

CDR3 region: CASSSHDRGYQPQHF. The CDR3 DNA reads TGTGCCAGCAGTAGCCACGACAGGGGGTATCAGCCCCAGCATTTT. J is TRBJ1-5 and V is TRBV6-5, with 9 bases that match TRBD1. The CDR3 is made up of 15 amino acids. CDR1 is MNHEY, CDR2 SVGAGI, per germline. After removal of 5 bases from V and 5 bases from J, the junction contained 7 bases not matched to a gene.